This T cell receptor (beta chain) is drawn from a study of long-term antiretroviral therapy in people with HIV (dated by TCRdb to between 2021 and 2024). In terms of the full investigation: The earliest samples were collected approximately a decade before the 2015 WHO recommendation for immediate ART, a period when ART was typically delayed until CD4 counts fell. A total of roughly 200 cryopreserved PBMC samples came from approximately 30 adults with confirmed HIV infection and were collected serially over a mean of about six years (range 1-12). No cross-contamination during QIAcube processing was shown when test extractions of a monoclonal T-cell line were performed alongside about 33 polyclonal samples. About 35% of the 30 participants with HIV were female. A retrospective serial study tested whether ART initiation and durable HIV suppression were associated with changes in peripheral blood TRB repertoire composition and diversity.

CDR1 and CDR2 (MNHEY, SVGAGI) derive from the germline V gene. V is pared back by 5 bases and J by 6 bases, with 6 bases lying between the germline termini. From the cysteine through the phenylalanine, the CDR3 covers 11 amino acids. The entry retains the CDR3 DNA only, 33 bases that are in frame from base 1. Inclusion was restricted to participants for whom at least one PBMC sample before ART initiation and at least two post-ART samples were available. Treatment was received in the United States of America by all participants with HIV. Before DNA extraction, cryopreserved samples of roughly 0.9-11 million PBMC were thawed and washed. At the time of the earliest PBMC sample for each participant with HIV, ages ranged from roughly 23 to 55 years. Per participant, PBMC samples came from 1-4 timepoints prior to ART initiation and 2-8 timepoints following ART initiation, for a median of 7 samples. For every participant, serial HIV viral load, CD4+ T-cell count, ART history and demographic data were obtained. Using a Qiagen kit on a QIAcube, genomic DNA was extracted from unsorted PBMC, with samples processed in batches of 12.

The immunoSEQ hsTCRB v3.0 assay was used at survey level resolution for TRB variable region sequencing. The target sequencing depth for TRB was about 40,000-55,000 T-cell genomes per sample. An Illumina MiSeq with a v3 150-cycle kit was used to sequence the pooled TRB libraries. In the source study's methods: Repertoire analysis was run in R within a reproducible Nextflow workflow that covered QC, data transformation and analysis. Custom analyses were implemented in LymphoSeq2, an R package for AIRR-Seq data exploration. After excluding a few samples that yielded fewer than 5000 total TRB sequences, fewer than 200 HIV repertoires remained for analysis. Among the 200 or so HIV repertoires that were kept, roughly 58 were collected before ART initiation and some 130 were collected after ART initiation. Repertoires were downsampled to 5000 TRB nucleotide sequences, and summary statistics were averaged over 100 downsampling iterations. Only TRB sequences with CDR3 regions of at least seven amino acids were retained for analysis. A Shannon entropy-derived clonality score and the Gini coefficient were used to measure diversity. Repertoire networks linked the top 5000 CDR3 amino acid sequences whenever two sequences differed by an edit distance of one. GLIPH2 predicted antigen specificity groups and MHC restriction for TRB CDR3 amino acid sequences. To flag known CMV, EBV, HIV or tissue antigen associations, CDR3 amino acid sequences were matched against VDJdb and McPAS-TCR. Pre-ART, post-ART and control groups were compared with Wilcoxon signed-rank tests and Holm-Bonferroni correction. TCRdb carries this immuneACCESS record with in-frame sequences only. Its versions omit some clonotypes, under half of them owing to an unresolved V gene in the studies checked, with the rest unexplained. Clone size and the V and J calls come from that table; the DNA yielded D and trimming. For this sample the table gives 15,000 to 20,000 clones, of which about 91% were detected only once. About 9% of the sample is in the top ten clones.

This clone was observed a single time. Its antigen target is currently unknown. No clone much larger than this one lies a single base away; base qualities are absent. The paper's findings and limits, for the study overall: Owing to limited PBMC availability, only the TCR beta chain was sequenced, without alpha chain pairing. A significant increase in TRB diversity was found to be associated with ART initiation, although TRB diversity was observed to remain significantly below that of transplant donor controls even after long-term ART. Because cell numbers in pre-ART samples were limited, unsorted PBMC were profiled instead of sorted CD4+ and CD8+ T cells. CDR3 length ranges in HIV repertoires were narrower than in controls, and network structure suggested an antigen-experienced repertoire with only a slight naive shift after ART. The repertoire was dominated across all time points by expanded TRB clones identified before ART initiation, although this dominance was seen to fluctuate and to decrease in many PLHIV after ART. The samples span the years 2004 to 2017, and the ART regimens used may be less effective than current regimens. No data were available on ART adherence, viral resistance or therapy changes, limiting inferences about post-ART repertoire changes.

This TCR was recovered from a man between 60 and 75 years old with HIV. Sample: unsorted PBMCs, taken 0.3 years after starting antiretroviral therapy. The chain joins TRBV6-5 to TRBJ2-3; the D segment cannot be called with confidence. DNA sequence: TGTGCCAGCAGTCGAGCGGATACGCAGTATTTT. Its protein is CASSRADTQYF.